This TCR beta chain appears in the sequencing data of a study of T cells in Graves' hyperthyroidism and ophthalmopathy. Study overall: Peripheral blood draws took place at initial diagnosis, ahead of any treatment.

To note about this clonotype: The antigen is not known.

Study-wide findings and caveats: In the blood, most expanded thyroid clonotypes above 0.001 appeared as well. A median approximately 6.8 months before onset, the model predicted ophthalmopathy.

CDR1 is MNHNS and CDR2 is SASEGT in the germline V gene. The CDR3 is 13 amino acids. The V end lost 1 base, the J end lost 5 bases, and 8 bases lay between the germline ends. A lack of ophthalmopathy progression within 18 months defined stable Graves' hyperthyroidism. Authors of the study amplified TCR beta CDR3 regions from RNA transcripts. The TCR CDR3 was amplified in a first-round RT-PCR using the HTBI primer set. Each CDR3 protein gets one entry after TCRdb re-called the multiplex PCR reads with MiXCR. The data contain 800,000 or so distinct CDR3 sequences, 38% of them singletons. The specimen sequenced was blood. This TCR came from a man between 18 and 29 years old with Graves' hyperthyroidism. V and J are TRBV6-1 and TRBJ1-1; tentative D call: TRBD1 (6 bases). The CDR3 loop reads CASSEDRDTEAFF. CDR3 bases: TGTGCCAGCAGTGAAGACAGGGATACTGAAGCTTTCTTT.